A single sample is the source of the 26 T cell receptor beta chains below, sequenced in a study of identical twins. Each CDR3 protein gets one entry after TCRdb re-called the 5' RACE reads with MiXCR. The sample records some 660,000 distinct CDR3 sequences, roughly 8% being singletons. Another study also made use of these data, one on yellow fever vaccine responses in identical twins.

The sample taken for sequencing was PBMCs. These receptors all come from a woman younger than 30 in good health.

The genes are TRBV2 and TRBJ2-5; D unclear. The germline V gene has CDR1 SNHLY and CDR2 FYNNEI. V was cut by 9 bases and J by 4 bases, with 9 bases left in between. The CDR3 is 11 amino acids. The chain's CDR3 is CARTERETQYF. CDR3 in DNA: TGTGCCAGGACGGAGAGAGAGACCCAGTACTTC.

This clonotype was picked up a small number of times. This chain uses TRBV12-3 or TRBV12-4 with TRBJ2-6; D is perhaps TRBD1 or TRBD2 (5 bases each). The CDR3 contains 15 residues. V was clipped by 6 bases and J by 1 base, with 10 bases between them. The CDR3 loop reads CASSGAESGANVLTF. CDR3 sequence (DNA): TGTGCCAGCAGCGGGGCTGAATCTGGGGCCAACGTCCTGACTTTC.

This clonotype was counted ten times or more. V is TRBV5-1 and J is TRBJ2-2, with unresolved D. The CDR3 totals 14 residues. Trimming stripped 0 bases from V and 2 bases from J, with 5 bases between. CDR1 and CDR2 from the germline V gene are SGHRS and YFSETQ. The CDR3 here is CASSLDGNTGELFF. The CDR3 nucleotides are TGCGCCAGCAGCTTGGACGGAAACACCGGGGAGCTGTTTTTT.

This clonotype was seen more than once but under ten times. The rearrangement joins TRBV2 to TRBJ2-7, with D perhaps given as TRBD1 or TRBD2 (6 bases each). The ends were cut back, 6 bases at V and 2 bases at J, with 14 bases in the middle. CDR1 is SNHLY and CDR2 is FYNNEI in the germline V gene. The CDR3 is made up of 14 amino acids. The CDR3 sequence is CASSTEGGPYEQYF. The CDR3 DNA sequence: TGTGCCAGCAGCACAGAGGGGGGCCCCTACGAGCAGTACTTC.

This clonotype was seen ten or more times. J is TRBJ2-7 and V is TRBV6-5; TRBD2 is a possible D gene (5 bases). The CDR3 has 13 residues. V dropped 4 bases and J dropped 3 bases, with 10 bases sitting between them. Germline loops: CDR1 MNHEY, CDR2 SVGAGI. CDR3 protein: CASSSGDYYEQYF. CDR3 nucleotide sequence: TGTGCCAGCAGTTCCGGGGATTACTACGAGCAGTACTTC.

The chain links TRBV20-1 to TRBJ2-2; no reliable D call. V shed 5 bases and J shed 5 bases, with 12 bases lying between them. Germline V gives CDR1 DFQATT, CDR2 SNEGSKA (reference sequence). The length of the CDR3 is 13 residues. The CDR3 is CSAFGRLTGELFF. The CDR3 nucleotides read TGCAGTGCTTTTGGGCGTTTAACCGGGGAGCTGTTTTTT.

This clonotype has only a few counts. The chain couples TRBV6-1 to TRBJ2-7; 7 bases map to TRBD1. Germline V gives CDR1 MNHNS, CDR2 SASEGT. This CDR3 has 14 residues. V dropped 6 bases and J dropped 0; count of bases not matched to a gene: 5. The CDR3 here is CASRPGQSSYEQYF. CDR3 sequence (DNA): TGTGCCAGCAGACCGGGACAGAGCTCCTACGAGCAGTACTTC.

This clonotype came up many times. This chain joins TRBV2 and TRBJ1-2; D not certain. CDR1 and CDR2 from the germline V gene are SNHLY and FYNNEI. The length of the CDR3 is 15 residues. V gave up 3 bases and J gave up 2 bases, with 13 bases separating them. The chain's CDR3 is CASSDYEPLNYGYTF. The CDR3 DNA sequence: TGTGCCAGCAGTGATTATGAACCACTAAACTATGGCTACACCTTC.

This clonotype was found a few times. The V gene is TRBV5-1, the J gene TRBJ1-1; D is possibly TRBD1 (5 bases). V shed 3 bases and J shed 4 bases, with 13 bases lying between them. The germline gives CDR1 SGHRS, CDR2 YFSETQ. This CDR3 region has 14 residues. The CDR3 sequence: CASSWEGWSTEAFF. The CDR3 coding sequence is TGCGCCAGCAGCTGGGAGGGGTGGAGCACTGAAGCTTTCTTT.

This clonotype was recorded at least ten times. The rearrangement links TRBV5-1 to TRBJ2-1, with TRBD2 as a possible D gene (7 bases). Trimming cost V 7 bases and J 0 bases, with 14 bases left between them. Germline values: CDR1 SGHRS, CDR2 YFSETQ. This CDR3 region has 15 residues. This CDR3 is CASVRGADSYNEQFF. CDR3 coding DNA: TGCGCCAGCGTACGGGGGGCAGACTCCTACAATGAGCAGTTCTTC.

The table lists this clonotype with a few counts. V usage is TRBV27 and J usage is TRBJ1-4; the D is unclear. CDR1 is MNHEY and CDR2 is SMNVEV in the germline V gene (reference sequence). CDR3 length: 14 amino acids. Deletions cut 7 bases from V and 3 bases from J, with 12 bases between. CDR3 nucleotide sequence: TGTGCCAGCAACAACATCGGTCCTAATGAAAAACTGTTTTTT. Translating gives CASNNIGPNEKLFF. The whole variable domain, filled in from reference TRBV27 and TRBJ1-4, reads EAQVTQNPRYLITVTGKKLTVTCSQNMNHEYMSWYRQDPGLGLRQIYYSMNVEVTDKGDVPEGYKVSRKEKRNFPLILESPSPNQTSLYFCASNNIGPNEKLFFGSGTQLSVL.

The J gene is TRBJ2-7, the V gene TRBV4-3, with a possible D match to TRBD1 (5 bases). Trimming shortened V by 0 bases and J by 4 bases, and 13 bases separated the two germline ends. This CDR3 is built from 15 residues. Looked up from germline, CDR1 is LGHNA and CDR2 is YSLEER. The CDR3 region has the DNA TGCGCCAGCAGCCAAGAAACAGGCCCTCGGTACGAGCAGTACTTC. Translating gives CASSQETGPRYEQYF.

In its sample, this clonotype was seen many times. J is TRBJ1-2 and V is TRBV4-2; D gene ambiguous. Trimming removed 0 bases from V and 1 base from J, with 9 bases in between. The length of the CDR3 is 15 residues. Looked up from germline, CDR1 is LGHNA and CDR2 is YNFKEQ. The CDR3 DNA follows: TGTGCCAGCAGCCAAGAAGGCAGGAATAACTATGGCTACACCTTC. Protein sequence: CASSQEGRNNYGYTF.

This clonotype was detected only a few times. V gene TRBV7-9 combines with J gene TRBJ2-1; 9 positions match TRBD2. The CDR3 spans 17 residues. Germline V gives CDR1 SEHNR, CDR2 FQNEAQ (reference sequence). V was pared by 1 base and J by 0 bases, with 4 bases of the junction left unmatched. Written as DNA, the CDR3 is TGTGCCAGCAGCTTAGGGACTAGCGCGCCCTCCTACAATGAGCAGTTCTTC. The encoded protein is CASSLGTSAPSYNEQFF.

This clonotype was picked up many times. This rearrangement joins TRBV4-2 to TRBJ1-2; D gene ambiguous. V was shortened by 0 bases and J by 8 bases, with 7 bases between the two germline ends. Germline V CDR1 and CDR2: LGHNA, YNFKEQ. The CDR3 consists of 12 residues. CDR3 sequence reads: CASSQEKGGYTF. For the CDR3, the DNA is TGTGCCAGCAGCCAAGAAAAGGGAGGCTACACCTTC.

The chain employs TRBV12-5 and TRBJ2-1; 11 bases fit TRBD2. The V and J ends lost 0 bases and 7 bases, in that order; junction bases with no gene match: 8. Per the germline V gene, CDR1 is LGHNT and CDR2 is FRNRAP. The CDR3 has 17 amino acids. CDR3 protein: CASGLVWVAGGHNEQFF. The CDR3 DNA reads TGTGCTAGTGGTTTGGTATGGGTAGCGGGGGGGCATAATGAGCAGTTCTTC.

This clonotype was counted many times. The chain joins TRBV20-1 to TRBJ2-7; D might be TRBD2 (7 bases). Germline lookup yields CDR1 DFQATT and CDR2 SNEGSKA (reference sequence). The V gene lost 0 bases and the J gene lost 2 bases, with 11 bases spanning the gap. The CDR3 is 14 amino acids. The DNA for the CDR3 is TGCAGTGCTAGAGATCGGCGGGGGCCCTACGAGCAGTACTTC. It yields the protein CSARDRRGPYEQYF.

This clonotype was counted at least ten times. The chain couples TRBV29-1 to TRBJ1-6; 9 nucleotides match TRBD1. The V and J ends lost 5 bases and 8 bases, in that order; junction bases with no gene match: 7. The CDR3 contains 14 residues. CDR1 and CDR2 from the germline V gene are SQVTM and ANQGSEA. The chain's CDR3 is CSVKGQGRDSPLHF. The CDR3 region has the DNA TGCAGCGTTAAGGGACAGGGAAGGGATTCACCCCTCCACTTT.

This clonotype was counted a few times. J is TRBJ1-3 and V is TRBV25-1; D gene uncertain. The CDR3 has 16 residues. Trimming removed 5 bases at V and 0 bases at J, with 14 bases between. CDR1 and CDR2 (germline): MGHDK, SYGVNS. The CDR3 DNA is TGTGCCAGCAGTCTCTCCGACGGTCACTCTGGAAACACCATATATTTT. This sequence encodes CASSLSDGHSGNTIYF.

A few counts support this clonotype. The CDR3 sequence: CATSRLRTSGISYNEQFF. As DNA, the CDR3 is TGTGCCACCAGCCGCCTGAGGACTAGCGGTATTTCCTACAATGAGCAGTTCTTC. The gene calls are TRBV15 and TRBJ2-1; 10 bases line up with TRBD2. Germline lookup yields CDR1 LNHNV and CDR2 YYDKDF (reference sequence). The V gene end was trimmed by 5 bases and the J gene end by 1 base; junction bases not matched to a gene: 11. The CDR3 extends over 18 amino acids. Based on the CDR3 plus reference TRBV15 and TRBJ2-1, the full variable domain is DAMVIQNPRYQVTQFGKPVTLSCSQTLNHNVMYWYQQKSSQAPKLLFHYYDKDFNNEADTPDNFQSRRPNTSFCFLDIRSPGLGDTAMYLCATSRLRTSGISYNEQFFGPGTRLTVL.

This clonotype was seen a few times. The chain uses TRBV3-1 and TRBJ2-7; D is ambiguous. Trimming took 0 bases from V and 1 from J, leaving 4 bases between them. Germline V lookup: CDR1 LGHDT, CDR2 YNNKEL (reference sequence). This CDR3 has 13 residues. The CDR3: CASSQEHSYEQYF. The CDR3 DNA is TGTGCCAGCAGCCAAGAACATTCCTACGAGCAGTACTTC.

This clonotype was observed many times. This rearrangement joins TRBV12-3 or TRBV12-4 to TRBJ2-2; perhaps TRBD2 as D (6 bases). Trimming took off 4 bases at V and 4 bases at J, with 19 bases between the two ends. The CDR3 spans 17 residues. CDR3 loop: CASSYPVGGSGTGELFF. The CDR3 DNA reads TGTGCCAGCAGTTATCCCGTTGGGGGGAGTGGCACCGGGGAGCTGTTTTTT.

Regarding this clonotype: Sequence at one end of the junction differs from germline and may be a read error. Written as DNA, the CDR3 is TGTGGCAGCAGCTCGGGACTAGCGGGGGGTCGTAGCACAGATACGCAGTATTTT. Amino acids: CGSSSGLAGGRSTDTQYF. The chain links TRBV12-3 or TRBV12-4 to TRBJ2-3, with 15 bases matching TRBD2. This CDR3 has 18 residues.

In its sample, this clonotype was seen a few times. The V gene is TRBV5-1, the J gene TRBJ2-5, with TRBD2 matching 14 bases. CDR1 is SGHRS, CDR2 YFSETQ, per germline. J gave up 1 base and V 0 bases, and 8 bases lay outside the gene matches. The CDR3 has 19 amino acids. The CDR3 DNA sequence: TGCGCCAGCAGCTTGGCCTTAGGGACTAGCGGGGGCCTCCAAGAGACCCAGTACTTC. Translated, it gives CASSLALGTSGGLQETQYF.

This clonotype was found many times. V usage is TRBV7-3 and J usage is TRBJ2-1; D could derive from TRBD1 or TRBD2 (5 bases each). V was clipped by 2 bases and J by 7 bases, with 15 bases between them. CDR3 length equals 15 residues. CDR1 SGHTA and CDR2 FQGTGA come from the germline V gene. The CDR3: CASSLGFGTQNEQFF. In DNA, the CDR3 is TGTGCCAGCAGCTTAGGCTTTGGGACCCAGAATGAGCAGTTCTTC.

CDR3 in amino acids: CASSPTSGTSVREQYF. The CDR3 coding sequence is TGTGCCAGCTCACCCACTTCCGGGACATCAGTACGCGAGCAGTACTTC. This sequence joins TRBV18 and TRBJ2-7, with D possibly TRBD1 on 6 matching bases. This CDR3 contains 16 residues. V was cut by 3 bases and J by 6 bases, with 21 bases left in between. CDR1 is KGHSH, CDR2 LQKENI, per germline. The variable domain in full, with the rest retrieved from reference TRBV18 and TRBJ2-7, is NAGVMQNPRHLVRRRGQEARLRCSPMKGHSHVYWYRQLPEEGLKFMVYLQKENIIDESGMPKERFSAEFPKEGPSILRIQQVVRGDSAAYFCASSPTSGTSVREQYFGPGTRLTVT.